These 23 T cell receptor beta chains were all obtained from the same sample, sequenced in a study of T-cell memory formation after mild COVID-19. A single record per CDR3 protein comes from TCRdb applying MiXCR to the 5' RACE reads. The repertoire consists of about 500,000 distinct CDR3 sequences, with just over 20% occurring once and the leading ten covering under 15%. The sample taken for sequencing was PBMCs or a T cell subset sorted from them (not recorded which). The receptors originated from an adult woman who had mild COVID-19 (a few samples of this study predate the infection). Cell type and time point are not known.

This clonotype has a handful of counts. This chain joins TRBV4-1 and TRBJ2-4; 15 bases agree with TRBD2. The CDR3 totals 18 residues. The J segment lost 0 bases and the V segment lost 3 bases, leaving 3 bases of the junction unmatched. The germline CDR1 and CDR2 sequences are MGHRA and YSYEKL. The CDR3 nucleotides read TGCGCCAGCAGCCAGGGACTAGCGGGGGGTCTAGCCAAAAACATTCAGTACTTC. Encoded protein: CASSQGLAGGLAKNIQYF.

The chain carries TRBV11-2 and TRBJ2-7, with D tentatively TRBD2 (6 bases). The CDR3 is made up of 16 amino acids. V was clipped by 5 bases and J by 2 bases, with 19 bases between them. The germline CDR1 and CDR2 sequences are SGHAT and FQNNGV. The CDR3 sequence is CASSHPGGGTTYEQYF. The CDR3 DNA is TGTGCCAGCAGCCATCCAGGTGGGGGGACCACCTACGAGCAGTACTTC.

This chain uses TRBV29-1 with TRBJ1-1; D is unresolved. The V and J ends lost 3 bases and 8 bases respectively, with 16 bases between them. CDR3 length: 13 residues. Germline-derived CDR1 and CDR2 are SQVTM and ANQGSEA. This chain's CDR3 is CSVDRGGISEAFF. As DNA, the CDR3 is TGCAGCGTTGATCGGGGAGGGATTTCCGAAGCTTTCTTT. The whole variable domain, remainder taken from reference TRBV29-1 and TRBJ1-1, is SAVISQKPSRDICQRGTSLTIQCQVDSQVTMMFWYRQQPGQSLTLIATANQGSEATYESGFVIDKFPISRPNLTFSTLTVSNMSPEDSSIYLCSVDRGGISEAFFGQGTRLTVV.

Written as DNA, the CDR3 is TGTGCCACCGGGCGGGAGACCCAGTACTTC. Encoded protein: CATGRETQYF. The chain recombines TRBV6-5 with TRBJ2-5; D call uncertain. V shed 10 bases and J shed 5 bases, with 8 bases lying between them. The CDR3 is made up of 10 amino acids. Germline CDR1 and CDR2: MNHEY and SVGAGI.

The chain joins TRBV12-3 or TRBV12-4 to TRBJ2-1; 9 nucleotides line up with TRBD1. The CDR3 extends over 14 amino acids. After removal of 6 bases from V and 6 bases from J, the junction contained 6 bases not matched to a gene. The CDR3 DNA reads TGTGCCAGCAGCTGGGGACAGGGAGGCAATGAGCAGTTCTTC. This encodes CASSWGQGGNEQFF.

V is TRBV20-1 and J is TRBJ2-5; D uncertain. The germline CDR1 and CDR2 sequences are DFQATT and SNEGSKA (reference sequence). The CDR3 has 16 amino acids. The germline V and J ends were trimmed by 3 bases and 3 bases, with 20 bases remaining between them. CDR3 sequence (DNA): TGCAGTGCTAGGGCGTATAGGCCCTTCTCCGAAGAGACCCAGTACTTC. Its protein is CSARAYRPFSEETQYF.

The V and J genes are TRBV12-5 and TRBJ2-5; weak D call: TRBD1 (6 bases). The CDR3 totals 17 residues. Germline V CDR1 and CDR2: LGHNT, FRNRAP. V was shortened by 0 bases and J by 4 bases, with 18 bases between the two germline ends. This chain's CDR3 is CASGLVQSVRGGETQYF. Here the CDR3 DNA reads TGTGCTAGTGGTTTGGTACAGAGCGTCAGGGGCGGAGAGACCCAGTACTTC.

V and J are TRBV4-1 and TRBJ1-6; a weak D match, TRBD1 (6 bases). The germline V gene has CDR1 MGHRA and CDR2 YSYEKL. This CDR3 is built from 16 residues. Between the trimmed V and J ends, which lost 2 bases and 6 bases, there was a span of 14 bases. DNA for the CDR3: TGCGCCAGCAGCCAATCCCGGACAGAGACTAATTCACCCCTCCACTTT. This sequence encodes CASSQSRTETNSPLHF.

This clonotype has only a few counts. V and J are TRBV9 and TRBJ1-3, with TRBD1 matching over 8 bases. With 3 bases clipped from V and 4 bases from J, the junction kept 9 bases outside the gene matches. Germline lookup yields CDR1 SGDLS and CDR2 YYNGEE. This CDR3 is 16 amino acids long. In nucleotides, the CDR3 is TGTGCCAGCAGCGACGATCTAGACAGGGGAGGAAACACCATATATTTT. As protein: CASSDDLDRGGNTIYF.

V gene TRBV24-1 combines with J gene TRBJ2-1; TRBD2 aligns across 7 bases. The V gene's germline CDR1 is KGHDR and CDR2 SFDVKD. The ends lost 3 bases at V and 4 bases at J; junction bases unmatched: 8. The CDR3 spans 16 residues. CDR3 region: CATSDPRAAGYNEQFF. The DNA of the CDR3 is TGTGCCACCAGTGATCCCCGGGCAGCGGGGTACAATGAGCAGTTCTTC.

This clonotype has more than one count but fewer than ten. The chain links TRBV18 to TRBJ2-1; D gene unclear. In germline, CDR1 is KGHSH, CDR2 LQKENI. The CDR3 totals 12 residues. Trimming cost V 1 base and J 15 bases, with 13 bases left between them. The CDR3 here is CASSPRRIPPFF. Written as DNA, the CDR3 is TGTGCCAGCTCACCACGAAGAATTCCCCCGTTCTTC.

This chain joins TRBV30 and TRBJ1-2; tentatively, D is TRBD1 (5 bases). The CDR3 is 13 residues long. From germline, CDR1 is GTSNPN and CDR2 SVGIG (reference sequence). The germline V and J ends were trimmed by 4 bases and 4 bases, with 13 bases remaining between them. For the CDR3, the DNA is TGTGCCTGGATCGAGGGCGGGGGCTATGGCTACACCTTC. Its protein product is CAWIEGGGYGYTF.

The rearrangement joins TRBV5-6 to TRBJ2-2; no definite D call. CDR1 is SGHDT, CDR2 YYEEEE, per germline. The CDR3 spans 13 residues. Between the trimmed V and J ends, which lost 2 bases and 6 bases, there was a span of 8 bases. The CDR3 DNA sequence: TGTGCCAGCAGCTTTACAAATTCCGGGGAGCTGTTTTTT. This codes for CASSFTNSGELFF.

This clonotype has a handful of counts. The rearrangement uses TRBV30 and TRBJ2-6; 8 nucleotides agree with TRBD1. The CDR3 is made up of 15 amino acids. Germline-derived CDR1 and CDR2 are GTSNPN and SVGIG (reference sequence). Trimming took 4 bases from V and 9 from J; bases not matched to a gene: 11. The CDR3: CAWTQGQGAFNVLTF. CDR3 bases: TGTGCCTGGACCCAGGGGCAGGGGGCTTTCAACGTCCTGACTTTC.

CDR3 sequence: CASSDYGRTYNEQFF. CDR3 bases: TGTGCCAGCAGCGACTACGGGAGGACATACAATGAGCAGTTCTTC. The chain joins TRBV7-2 to TRBJ2-1, with 7 bases that match TRBD2. The CDR3 has 15 amino acids. With 5 bases clipped from V and 4 bases from J, the junction kept 8 bases outside the gene matches. Germline loops: CDR1 SGHTA, CDR2 FQGNSA.

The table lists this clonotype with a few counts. CDR3 DNA: TGTGCCAGCAGCCGCGAGGGGGGGGGAGAGCAGTACTTC. Protein product: CASSREGGGEQYF. This sequence joins TRBV4-2 and TRBJ2-7; possibly TRBD2 for D (7 bases). The CDR3 consists of 13 residues. Germline CDR1 and CDR2: LGHNA and YNFKEQ. The V end was cut by 4 bases, the J end by 7 bases, with 14 bases between.

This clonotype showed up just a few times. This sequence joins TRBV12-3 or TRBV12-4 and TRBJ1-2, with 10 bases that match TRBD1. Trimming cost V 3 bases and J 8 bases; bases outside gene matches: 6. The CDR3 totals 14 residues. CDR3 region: CASSFGQGVNGYTF. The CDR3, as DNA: TGTGCCAGCAGTTTTGGACAGGGGGTAAACGGCTACACCTTC.

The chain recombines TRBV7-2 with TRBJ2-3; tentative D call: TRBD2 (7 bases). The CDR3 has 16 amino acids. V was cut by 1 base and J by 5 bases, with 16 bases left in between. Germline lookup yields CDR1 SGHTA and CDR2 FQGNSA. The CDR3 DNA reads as TGTGCCAGCAGCTTAGGGCGCGGGGGCAACGAAGATACGCAGTATTTT. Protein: CASSLGRGGNEDTQYF. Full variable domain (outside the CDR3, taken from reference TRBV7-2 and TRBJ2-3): GAGVSQSPSNKVTEKGKDVELRCDPISGHTALYWYRQSLGQGLEFLIYFQGNSAPDKSGLPSDRFSAERTGGSVSTLTIQRTQQEDSAVYLCASSLGRGGNEDTQYFGPGTRLTVL.

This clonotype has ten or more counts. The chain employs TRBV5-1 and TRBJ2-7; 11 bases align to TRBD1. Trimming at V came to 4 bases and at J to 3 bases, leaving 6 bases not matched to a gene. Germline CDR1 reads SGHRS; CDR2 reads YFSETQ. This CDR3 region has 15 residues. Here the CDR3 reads CASSTSGTGGYEQYF. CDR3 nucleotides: TGCGCCAGCAGCACCTCCGGGACAGGGGGCTACGAGCAGTACTTC.

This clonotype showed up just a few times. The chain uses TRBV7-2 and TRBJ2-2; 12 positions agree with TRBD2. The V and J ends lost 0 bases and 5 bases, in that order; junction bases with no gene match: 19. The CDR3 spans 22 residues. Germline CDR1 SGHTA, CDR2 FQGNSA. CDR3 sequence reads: CASSLAKSLRTSGTAGTGELFF. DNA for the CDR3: TGTGCCAGCAGCTTAGCGAAATCTCTAAGGACTAGCGGGACCGCCGGGACCGGGGAGCTGTTTTTT.

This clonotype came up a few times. The CDR3 protein is CATAPGVSNQPQHF. CDR3 bases: TGTGCCACCGCCCCAGGGGTCAGCAATCAGCCCCAGCATTTT. The rearrangement joins TRBV10-3 to TRBJ1-5, with D possibly being TRBD1 (6 bases). The V end was cut by 10 bases, the J end by 1 base, with 14 bases between. This CDR3 has 14 residues. CDR1 is ENHRY and CDR2 is SYGVKD in the germline V gene.

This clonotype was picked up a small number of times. The CDR3, as DNA: TGTGCCAGCAGTTTTACCGGGACAGGGGAAGGCTACACCTTC. The encoded protein is CASSFTGTGEGYTF. The chain has TRBV12-3 or TRBV12-4 and TRBJ1-2; 10 nucleotides line up with TRBD1. This CDR3 comprises 14 residues. V was clipped by 3 bases and J by 8 bases; unmatched bases: 6.

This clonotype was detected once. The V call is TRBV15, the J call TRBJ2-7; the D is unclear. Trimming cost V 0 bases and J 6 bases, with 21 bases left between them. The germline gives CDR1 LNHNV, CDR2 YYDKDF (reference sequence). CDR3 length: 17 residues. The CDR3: CATSRDRPDRSSGEQYF. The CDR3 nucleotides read TGTGCCACCAGCAGAGATCGGCCAGACCGGTCGTCTGGCGAGCAGTACTTC.